This T cell receptor (beta chain) emerged from a study of blood T cells in healthy people across ages. The CDR3 spans 15 residues. Germline lookup yields CDR1 LGHNT and CDR2 FRNRAP. The junction had 5 bases not matched to a gene; V was cut back by 5 bases and J by 2 bases. This clonotype turned up a few times. The antigen is not known. PCR was performed a second time for roughly 7 to 11 cycles using a sample-barcoded 5' primer and a J-beta primer mix. The authors tagged each cDNA molecule using a template-switch adaptor with 12 random nucleotides. One entry per CDR3 protein results from TCRdb running MiXCR on the 5' RACE reads. The sample lists 1.8 million or so distinct CDR3 sequences, more than 35% occurring once. Study-level findings and limits: Nothing was known about donor CMV status, and this possibly confounded expanded clonotype changes.

This sequence was found in a human donor in good health. V is TRBV12-5 and J is TRBJ2-1; 8 bases agree with TRBD1. The specimen sequenced was blood. The DNA for the CDR3 is TGTGCTAGTGGTCCAGACAGGGGCGCCTACAATGAGCAGTTCTTC. Translated, it gives CASGPDRGAYNEQFF. Full variable domain (outside the CDR3, taken from reference TRBV12-5 and TRBJ2-1): DARVTQTPRHKVTEMGQEVTMRCQPILGHNTVFWYRQTMMQGLELLAYFRNRAPLDDSGMPKDRFSAEMPDATLATLKIQPSEPRDSAVYFCASGPDRGAYNEQFFGPGTRLTVL.